The sequence of this T cell receptor (beta chain) was determined in a study of HIV-infected children after antiretroviral therapy interruption. Whole-study context: Continuous-treatment samples came from weeks 0, 48 and 150.

A 3' RACE protocol on RNA, with unique molecular identifiers, produced the TCR library. TCRdb re-called the 3' RACE reads through MiXCR, storing one row per CDR3 protein. The sample lists approximately 89,000 distinct CDR3 sequences, 6% to 8.5% occurring once. V lost 2 bases, J lost 4 bases, and 4 bases stayed unmatched. The CDR3 consists of 16 residues. Germline V lookup: CDR1 MNHNS, CDR2 SASEGT. This clonotype occurred many times. Sample treatment: PENTA 11 planned treatment interruption arm or continuous ART arm. Sequencing used CD45RA+ CD4+ T cells from PBMCs, pooled from several time points, obtained from a donor given antiretroviral therapy, either interrupted or continuous. Specified subset: naive CD4+ CD45RA+ CD45RO- T cells. The chain carries TRBV6-1 and TRBJ2-1, with 11 bases matching TRBD2. The sequence was collected from a pool of human donors with HIV. The CDR3 DNA sequence: TGTGCCAGCAGTGAACTAGCGGGGGGACTATACAATGAGCAGTTCTTC. This codes for CASSELAGGLYNEQFF.